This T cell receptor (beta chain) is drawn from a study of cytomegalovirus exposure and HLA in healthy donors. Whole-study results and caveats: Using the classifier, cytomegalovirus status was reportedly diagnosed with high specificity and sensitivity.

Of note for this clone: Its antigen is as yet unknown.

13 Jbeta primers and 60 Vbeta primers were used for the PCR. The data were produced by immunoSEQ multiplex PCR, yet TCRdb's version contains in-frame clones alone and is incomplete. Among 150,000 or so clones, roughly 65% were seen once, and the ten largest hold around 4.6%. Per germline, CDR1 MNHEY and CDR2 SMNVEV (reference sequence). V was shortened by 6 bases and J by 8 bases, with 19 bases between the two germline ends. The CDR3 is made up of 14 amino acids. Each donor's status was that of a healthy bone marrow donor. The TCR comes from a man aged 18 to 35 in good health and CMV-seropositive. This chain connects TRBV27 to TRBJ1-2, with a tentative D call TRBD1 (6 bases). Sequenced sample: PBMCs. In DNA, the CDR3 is TGTGCCAGCAGGAAACAGGGACACTCCAAGGGCTACACCTTC. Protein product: CASRKQGHSKGYTF.